This entry features one T cell receptor beta chain sequence. What it recognizes is unknown. The sample belongs to a study of cytomegalovirus exposure and HLA in healthy donors. PCR was performed using 60 Vbeta and 13 Jbeta primers. In the study's own analysis: Tens of millions of unique TCR beta chains, about 12 million shared, were counted in a later analysis. The protocol was immunoSEQ multiplex PCR, while the TCRdb copy is restricted to in-frame clones and leaves out a portion. V and J calls and clone size are as listed in that table; D and trimming were resolved from the DNA. Seen in this sample are approximately 140,000 clones; the ten most common clones hold 2.7%. J gave up 4 bases and V 11 bases, and 5 bases lay outside the gene matches. Germline assignment: CDR1 SNHLY and CDR2 FYNNEI. CDR3 length: 12 residues. Study-level points and caveats: According to the study, some 160 TCR beta chains were cytomegalovirus-associated. Analysis performed later showed TCR beta chains linked to HLA being more clonally expanded than equally common others.

Source material: PBMCs. The chain joins TRBV2 to TRBJ2-7, with 10 bases lining up with TRBD1. The clonotype was recovered from a man in his forties in good health and CMV-seronegative. CDR3 sequence (DNA): TGTGCCGGGGGACAGGGGTATTACGAGCAGTACTTC. Its protein is CAGGQGYYEQYF. Looking up the rest from reference TRBV2 and TRBJ2-7 gives the full variable domain: EPEVTQTPSHQVTQMGQEVILRCVPISNHLYFYWYRQILGQKVEFLVSFYNNEISEKSEIFDDQFSVERPDGSNFTLKIRSTKLEDSAMYFCAGGQGYYEQYFGPGTRLTVT.